The 19 T cell receptor beta chains in this list originate from one sample, sequenced in a study of cytomegalovirus exposure and HLA in healthy donors. The PCR had 60 Vbeta and 13 Jbeta primers. Generated by immunoSEQ multiplex PCR, the TCRdb table keeps only in-frame clones and is missing some. The sample carries about 160,000 clones, about 72% recorded once. Sequenced: PBMCs. Receptor source: a middle-aged man in good health and CMV-seropositive.

J is TRBJ2-3 and V is TRBV4-1; the D is unclear. Germline V gene sequence: CDR1 MGHRA, CDR2 YSYEKL. This CDR3 spans 13 amino acids. V was shortened by 6 bases and J by 0 bases, with 7 bases between the two germline ends. The CDR3 bases are TGCGCCAGCAGAGGCGGCAGCACAGATACGCAGTATTTT. It translates to CASRGGSTDTQYF.

This clone was observed a few times. The rearrangement links TRBV6-5 to TRBJ1-6; D is uncertain. Germline CDR1 is MNHEY and CDR2 is SVGAGI. Trimming cost V 5 bases and J 6 bases, with 11 bases left between them. The CDR3 has 14 residues. The CDR3 sequence: CASSHGEGNSPLHF. The CDR3 DNA follows: TGTGCCAGCAGTCATGGGGAGGGTAATTCACCCCTCCACTTT.

A few counts support this clone. V is TRBV29-1 and J is TRBJ2-5; TRBD1 is a possible D gene (7 bases). Germline V gene lookup returns CDR1 SQVTM and CDR2 ANQGSEA. This CDR3 region has 14 residues. Trimming left V 4 bases short and J 10 bases short, with 22 bases between. CDR3 coding DNA: TGCAGCGTTGGTGGCAGGGGGGCCATTGGGGTCCAGTACTTC. Its translation is CSVGGRGAIGVQYF.

CDR3 loop: CASPKGSRQRERPIYF. In DNA form, the CDR3 reads TGTGCCAGCCCCAAAGGGTCCCGACAGCGAGAACGCCCCATATATTTT. This rearrangement joins TRBV21-1 to TRBJ1-3; the D call TRBD1 from the table was never checked on the DNA. TRBV21-1 is flagged as a pseudogene. This CDR3 has 16 residues.

The CDR3 DNA sequence: TGTGCCAGCAGCCTACGGACAGGGCAGACAGAGACCCAGTACTTC. Translation: CASSLRTGQTETQYF. The chain recombines TRBV7-2 with TRBJ2-5, with 8 bases lining up with TRBD1. Per germline, CDR1 SGHTA and CDR2 FQGNSA. With V trimmed by 5 bases and J by 4 bases, 9 bases remained unmatched. This CDR3 is 15 amino acids long.

This clone was seen only a few times. The rearrangement joins TRBV5-1 to TRBJ1-6; D possibly corresponds to TRBD1 (5 bases). V lost 2 bases to trimming and J lost 7 bases, with 13 bases between them. This CDR3 contains 15 residues. Germline V gene data show CDR1 as SGHRS and CDR2 as YFSETQ. As DNA, the CDR3 is TGCGCCAGCAGCTTCAACAGGCCTACCAATTCACCCCTCCACTTT. Translation: CASSFNRPTNSPLHF.

This sequence joins TRBV19 and TRBJ1-2, with 9 bases identical to TRBD1. V was pared by 0 bases and J by 6 bases, with 5 bases of the junction left unmatched. The CDR3 length is 15 residues. Germline V gene lookup returns CDR1 LNHDA and CDR2 SQIVND (reference sequence). Here the CDR3 reads CASSIEDRGTHGYTF. As DNA, the CDR3 is TGTGCCAGTAGTATAGAGGACAGGGGAACCCATGGCTACACCTTC.

The chain joins TRBV9 to TRBJ1-1, with TRBD1 matching over 7 bases. CDR3 length: 14 residues. Germline lookup yields CDR1 SGDLS and CDR2 YYNGEE. The trim removed 4 bases at V and 1 base at J, leaving 4 bases unmatched. Here the CDR3 DNA reads TGTGCCAGCAGCCAACGGACAGGGAACACTGAAGCTTTCTTT. Translating it yields CASSQRTGNTEAFF.

The rearrangement joins TRBV5-4 to TRBJ1-5; D is perhaps TRBD1 (5 bases). Trimming cost V 4 bases and J 6 bases, with 14 bases left between them. The germline V gene has CDR1 SGHNT and CDR2 YYREEE (reference sequence). The CDR3 runs 14 residues. The CDR3, as DNA: TGTGCCAGCAGCCTAGGGGCGGGGGGTCAGCCCCAGCATTTT. Translating gives CASSLGAGGQPQHF.

The rearrangement joins TRBV5-5 to TRBJ2-5; 9 bases line up with TRBD1. The length of the CDR3 is 17 residues. Trimming removed 0 bases from V and 2 bases from J; junction bases left unmatched: 8. The V gene's germline CDR1 is SGHKS and CDR2 YYEKEE (reference sequence). The CDR3 sequence: CASSLGPGTGFQETQYF. In DNA, the CDR3 is TGTGCCAGCAGCTTGGGACCCGGGACAGGGTTTCAAGAGACCCAGTACTTC.

The chain combines TRBV7-8 with TRBJ2-3, with TRBD2 matching 11 bases. There are 16 residues in the CDR3. The junction had 7 bases not matched to a gene; V was cut back by 3 bases and J by 5 bases. Germline CDR1 and CDR2: SGHVS and FQNEAQ. The CDR3 DNA sequence: TGTGCCAGCAGCTTGGGACTAGCGGCGGACTTAGATACGCAGTATTTT. Its translation is CASSLGLAADLDTQYF. Full variable domain (rest looked up from reference TRBV7-8 and TRBJ2-3): GAGVSQSPRYKVAKRGQDVALRCDPISGHVSLFWYQQALGQGPEFLTYFQNEAQLDKSGLPSDRFFAERPEGSVSTLKIQRTQQEDSAVYLCASSLGLAADLDTQYFGPGTRLTVL.

This chain uses TRBV7-9 with TRBJ1-1; the D gene is possibly TRBD1 (5 bases). Germline V gene sequence: CDR1 SEHNR, CDR2 FQNEAQ (reference sequence). This CDR3 comprises 16 residues. Trimming pared 4 bases from V and 1 base from J, leaving 16 bases between. The CDR3 is CASSSLRWGENTEAFF. CDR3 nucleotide sequence: TGTGCCAGCAGCTCCCTACGTTGGGGGGAGAACACTGAAGCTTTCTTT.

The V gene is TRBV14, the J gene TRBJ1-4; 11 bases agree with TRBD1. This CDR3 region has 15 residues. From germline, CDR1 is SGHDN and CDR2 FVKESK. The trim removed 4 bases at V and 6 bases at J, leaving 4 bases unmatched. The CDR3 sequence is CASSPRTGGHEKLFF. The CDR3 DNA is TGTGCCAGCAGCCCCAGGACAGGGGGCCATGAAAAACTGTTTTTT.

The rearrangement links TRBV10-3 to TRBJ1-1; D perhaps matches TRBD1 (5 bases). The CDR3 has 13 residues. V dropped 5 bases and J dropped 4 bases, with 11 bases sitting between them. The germline gives CDR1 ENHRY, CDR2 SYGVKD. CDR3 loop: CAISQGGSTEAFF. The CDR3 DNA sequence: TGTGCCATCAGTCAGGGCGGTAGCACTGAAGCTTTCTTT.

The CDR3 spells CASSQLLTTEAFF. The CDR3 DNA follows: TGTGCCAGCAGCCAACTTTTAACCACTGAAGCTTTCTTT. This chain joins TRBV7-6 and TRBJ1-1; D remains ambiguous. The CDR3 sequence is 13 residues long. The germline CDR1 and CDR2 sequences are SGHVS and FNYEAQ. The V and J ends lost 5 bases and 4 bases respectively, with 11 bases between them.

V usage is TRBV7-9 and J usage is TRBJ2-1, with 10 nucleotides matching TRBD2. Losses at the gene ends were 5 bases for V and 5 bases for J; bases not matched to a gene: 12. The length of the CDR3 is 17 residues. From germline, CDR1 is SEHNR and CDR2 FQNEAQ (reference sequence). CDR3 loop: CASSPGPLAGANNEQFF. In DNA, the CDR3 is TGTGCCAGCAGCCCGGGCCCCCTAGCGGGGGCTAACAATGAGCAGTTCTTC.

The chain joins TRBV30 to TRBJ2-7; D remains ambiguous. The CDR3 extends over 11 amino acids. In germline, CDR1 is GTSNPN, CDR2 SVGIG (reference sequence). Trimming took 2 bases from V and 4 from J, leaving 6 bases between them. CDR3 nucleotide sequence: TGTGCCTGGAGTCGCAGTTACGAGCAGTACTTC. Translating gives CAWSRSYEQYF.

The J gene is TRBJ2-1, the V gene TRBV6-5; the D is unclear. CDR1 is MNHEY and CDR2 is SVGAGI in the germline V gene. This CDR3 has 12 residues. V was cut by 8 bases and J by 4 bases, with 9 bases left in between. The CDR3 DNA sequence: TGTGCCAGCTCTCGCCGGTACAATGAGCAGTTCTTC. Translation: CASSRRYNEQFF.

J is TRBJ1-2 and V is TRBV28, with a weak D call TRBD1 (5 bases). Deletions cut 6 bases from V and 4 bases from J, with 15 bases between. Germline CDR1 reads MDHEN; CDR2 reads SYDVKM. The CDR3 sequence is 14 residues long. CDR3 bases: TGTGCCAGCAGAACCACAGGTTCGTTCTATGGCTACACCTTC. This codes for CASRTTGSFYGYTF.